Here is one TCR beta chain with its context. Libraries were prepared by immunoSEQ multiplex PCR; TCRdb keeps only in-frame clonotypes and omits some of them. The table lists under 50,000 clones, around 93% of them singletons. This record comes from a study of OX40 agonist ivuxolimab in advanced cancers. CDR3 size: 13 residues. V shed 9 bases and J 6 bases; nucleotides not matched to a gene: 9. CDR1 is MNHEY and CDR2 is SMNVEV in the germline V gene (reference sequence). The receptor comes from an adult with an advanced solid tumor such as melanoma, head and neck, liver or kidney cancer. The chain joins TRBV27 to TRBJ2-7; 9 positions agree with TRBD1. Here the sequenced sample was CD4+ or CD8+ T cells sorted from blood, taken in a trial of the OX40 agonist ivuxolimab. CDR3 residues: CASKTGGFGEQYF. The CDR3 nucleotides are TGTGCCAGTAAGACAGGGGGGTTCGGCGAGCAGTACTTC.